One sample yielded the 32 T cell receptor beta chains listed below, sequenced in a study of cytomegalovirus exposure and HLA in healthy donors. PCR was performed using 60 Vbeta and 13 Jbeta primers. The repertoire was sequenced with immunoSEQ multiplex PCR; TCRdb's copy has only in-frame clones and lacks some. Altogether 89,000 or so clones are present, roughly 77% being singletons, with the ten largest covering 4% to 5%. Sequencing input: PBMCs. These receptor sequences come from a man aged 55 to 70 in good health and CMV-seronegative.

The J gene is TRBJ1-2, the V gene TRBV19, with TRBD1 matching over 7 bases. Germline loops: CDR1 LNHDA, CDR2 SQIVND (reference sequence). Unmatched junction bases numbered 8, after V lost 5 bases and J lost 5 bases. The CDR3 spans 14 residues. The CDR3 coding sequence is TGTGCCAGTAGTCGGGACAGACAATCGTATGGCTACACCTTC. Protein product: CASSRDRQSYGYTF.

This clone was recorded only once. The rearrangement joins TRBV11-3 to TRBJ2-1, with 9 bases fitting TRBD2. Losses at the gene ends were 1 base for V and 3 bases for J; bases not matched to a gene: 1. Germline V gene lookup returns CDR1 SGHNT and CDR2 YENEEA. This CDR3 contains 15 residues. Here the CDR3 reads CASSLGRGGYNEQFF. CDR3 coding DNA: TGTGCCAGCAGCTTAGGGCGGGGGGGCTACAATGAGCAGTTCTTC.

J is TRBJ1-2 and V is TRBV4-1, with TRBD1 as a possible D gene (5 bases). V was clipped by 5 bases and J by 1 base, with 11 bases between them. CDR1 and CDR2 (germline): MGHRA, YSYEKL. This CDR3 comprises 14 residues. CDR3 DNA: TGCGCCAGCAGCTTTGTCGGGGGTAACTATGGCTACACCTTC. Amino acids: CASSFVGGNYGYTF.

The chain combines TRBV30 with TRBJ1-1; TRBD1 aligns across 8 bases. The germline CDR1 and CDR2 sequences are GTSNPN and SVGIG (reference sequence). This CDR3 spans 13 amino acids. Trimming cost V 2 bases and J 6 bases; bases outside gene matches: 5. The DNA of the CDR3 is TGTGCCTGGAGTCGGACAGGGTTGTCTGAAGCTTTCTTT. This sequence encodes CAWSRTGLSEAFF.

This chain joins TRBV5-1 and TRBJ1-6; the match to TRBD1 covers 10 bases. This CDR3 is 15 amino acids long. Germline assignment: CDR1 SGHRS and CDR2 YFSETQ. The junction had 7 bases not matched to a gene; V was cut back by 6 bases and J by 7 bases. For the CDR3, the DNA is TGCGCCAGCAAAGAAGGACAGGGGGGCAATTCACCCCTCCACTTT. Translated, it gives CASKEGQGGNSPLHF.

The V and J genes are TRBV4-1 and TRBJ2-1; no firm D call. The CDR3 is made up of 14 amino acids. CDR1 is MGHRA, CDR2 YSYEKL, per germline. Trimming took 0 bases from V and 9 from J, leaving 12 bases between them. The CDR3 protein is CASSQDGGRSEQFF. In DNA form, the CDR3 reads TGCGCCAGCAGCCAAGACGGCGGAAGGAGTGAGCAGTTCTTC.

J is TRBJ1-6 and V is TRBV30; D ambiguous. From germline, CDR1 is GTSNPN and CDR2 SVGIG (reference sequence). This CDR3 has 13 amino acids. V lost 5 bases to trimming and J lost 6 bases, with 11 bases between them. CDR3 loop: CAWQLAGNSPLHF. In nucleotides, the CDR3 is TGTGCCTGGCAACTAGCGGGTAATTCACCCCTCCACTTT.

The J gene is TRBJ1-6, the V gene TRBV9; possible D gene TRBD1, 5 bases. This CDR3 contains 15 residues. The germline V and J ends were trimmed by 4 bases and 7 bases, with 15 bases remaining between them. The germline CDR1 and CDR2 sequences are SGDLS and YYNGEE. CDR3 sequence reads: CASSPSTVPNSPLHF. The CDR3, as DNA: TGTGCCAGCAGCCCGTCGACAGTCCCCAATTCACCCCTCCACTTT.

This chain joins TRBV30 and TRBJ1-2; 7 bases match TRBD1. V trimming: 2 bases; J trimming: 4 bases; junction bases outside the gene matches: 7. CDR1 and CDR2 from the germline V gene are GTSNPN and SVGIG (reference sequence). The CDR3 length is 14 residues. The CDR3 loop is CAWSPWTGGYGYTF. The CDR3 bases are TGTGCCTGGAGTCCTTGGACAGGCGGCTATGGCTACACCTTC. The full variable domain, with the rest looked up from reference TRBV30 and TRBJ1-2, is SQTIHQWPATLVQPVGSPLSLECTVEGTSNPNLYWYRQAAGRGLQLLFYSVGIGQISSEVPQNLSASRPQDRQFILSSKKLLLSDSGFYLCAWSPWTGGYGYTFGSGTRLTVV.

The chain links TRBV7-9 to TRBJ2-1; possible D gene TRBD2, 5 bases. Trimming cost V 5 bases and J 0 bases, with 23 bases left between them. CDR3 length equals 19 residues. CDR1 and CDR2 (germline): SEHNR, FQNEAQ (reference sequence). The CDR3 loop reads CASSRDLGSAQISYNEQFF. The CDR3 region has the DNA TGTGCCAGCAGCCGCGACCTGGGTAGCGCGCAAATCTCCTACAATGAGCAGTTCTTC.

The chain joins TRBV4-1 to TRBJ1-6; possibly TRBD1 for D (6 bases). CDR1 is MGHRA and CDR2 is YSYEKL in the germline V gene. The CDR3 length is 17 residues. V was cut by 4 bases and J by 5 bases, with 18 bases left in between. This chain's CDR3 is CASSPQGQQGNNSPLHF. CDR3 sequence (DNA): TGCGCCAGCAGCCCCCAAGGTCAACAGGGTAATAATTCACCCCTCCACTTT.

This clone was found a few times. The CDR3 loop reads CASSSLGESNQPQHF. For the CDR3, the DNA is TGTGCCAGCAGTTCTCTAGGGGAAAGCAATCAGCCCCAGCATTTT. V is TRBV6-1 and J is TRBJ1-5, with D tentatively TRBD1 (5 bases). Trimming cost V 5 bases and J 1 base, with 12 bases left between them. Per germline, CDR1 MNHNS and CDR2 SASEGT. The CDR3 sequence is 15 residues long.

There are a few counts of this clone. The chain links TRBV5-1 to TRBJ1-3, with TRBD1 identical over 12 bases. Germline assignment: CDR1 SGHRS and CDR2 YFSETQ. The CDR3 sequence is 18 residues long. V trimming: 4 bases; J trimming: 2 bases; junction bases outside the gene matches: 10. In DNA, the CDR3 is TGCGCCAGCAGCACTACCGGGACAGGGGGCAGTACTGGAAACACCATATATTTT. It translates to CASSTTGTGGSTGNTIYF.

This clone was seen only once. The V call is TRBV7-3, the J call TRBJ2-2; D not certain. Germline V CDR1 and CDR2: SGHTA, FQGTGA. This CDR3 contains 12 residues. V lost 5 bases and J lost 3, with 4 bases in between. The CDR3 nucleotides read TGTGCCAGCAGCGACTACACCGGGGAGCTGTTTTTT. Amino acids: CASSDYTGELFF.

The J gene is TRBJ2-5, the V gene TRBV30; 9 positions agree with TRBD1. Trimming removed 3 bases from V and 6 bases from J; junction bases left unmatched: 5. This CDR3 comprises 13 residues. In germline, CDR1 is GTSNPN, CDR2 SVGIG (reference sequence). The CDR3 coding sequence is TGTGCCTGGAGAGACAGGGGGGGAAAGACCCAGTACTTC. Its protein product is CAWRDRGGKTQYF.

The CDR3 protein is CASSPEGTDTQYF. The CDR3 nucleotides are TGTGCCAGCAGCCCAGAGGGTACAGATACGCAGTATTTT. The chain carries TRBV6-6 and TRBJ2-3; a possible D gene is TRBD2 (5 bases). Germline V gene sequence: CDR1 MNHNY, CDR2 SVGAGI (reference sequence). This CDR3 has 13 amino acids. V lost 6 bases, J lost 3 bases, and 10 bases lay in between.

There are a few counts of this clone. This sequence joins TRBV5-8 and TRBJ1-1, with 7 bases that match TRBD1. Trimming at V came to 5 bases and at J to 4 bases, leaving 8 bases not matched to a gene. Germline V gives CDR1 SGHTS, CDR2 YDEGEE. This CDR3 spans 14 amino acids. CDR3 in amino acids: CASRFRQGFTEAFF. Here the CDR3 DNA reads TGTGCCAGCAGATTTCGACAGGGCTTCACTGAAGCTTTCTTT.

A note on this clone: An end of the junction differs from the germline gene, which may be a read error. The rearrangement joins TRBV7-9 to TRBJ2-5; 7 bases match TRBD2. The CDR3 extends over 16 amino acids. In germline, CDR1 is SEHNR, CDR2 FQNEAQ (reference sequence). The CDR3 nucleotides are TGTTCCAGCAGCTTAAGGCTAGCGGTGTACCAAGAGACCCAGTACTTC. It translates to CSSSLRLAVYQETQYF.

The rearrangement links TRBV19 to TRBJ2-5; 7 bases map to TRBD2. This CDR3 has 13 amino acids. CDR1 and CDR2 from the germline V gene are LNHDA and SQIVND (reference sequence). V shed 9 bases, J shed 4 bases, and the junction held 8 bases outside the gene matches. The CDR3 DNA reads TGTGCCAGCAGCGGGGCCCGGGGAGAGACCCAGTACTTC. Translated, it gives CASSGARGETQYF.

This clone was picked up a small number of times. The chain has TRBV16 and TRBJ2-7; 8 nucleotides agree with TRBD1. V was clipped by 0 bases and J by 7 bases; unmatched bases: 5. CDR1 KGHSY and CDR2 FQNENV come from the germline V gene. The CDR3 is 14 amino acids. In DNA, the CDR3 is TGTGCCAGCAGCCAATCCGCGACAGGGGAAGAGCAGTACTTC. Its protein product is CASSQSATGEEQYF.

The V gene is TRBV5-1, the J gene TRBJ1-1; 9 bases are shared with TRBD1. Germline loops: CDR1 SGHRS, CDR2 YFSETQ. After removal of 4 bases from V and 5 bases from J, the junction contained 12 bases not matched to a gene. This CDR3 is built from 16 residues. The DNA for the CDR3 is TGCGCCAGCAGCGTGGGACAGGGTATATCTGGGACTGAAGCTTTCTTT. Its protein is CASSVGQGISGTEAFF.

The rearrangement uses TRBV5-6 and TRBJ2-6; possible D gene TRBD1, 6 bases. CDR3 length: 17 residues. V was trimmed by 3 bases and J by 2 bases, leaving 15 bases between them. Germline assignment: CDR1 SGHDT and CDR2 YYEEEE. This CDR3 is CASSYDLGGTGANVLTF. DNA for the CDR3: TGTGCCAGCAGCTATGACCTAGGGGGAACTGGGGCCAACGTCCTGACTTTC.

This clone was picked up a small number of times. CDR3 in DNA: TGTGCCAGCAGTTGGTCGGTCAACACTGAAGCTTTCTTT. Its protein product is CASSWSVNTEAFF. The chain couples TRBV6-5 to TRBJ1-1, with D unclear. The CDR3 length is 13 residues. Germline assignment: CDR1 MNHEY and CDR2 SVGAGI. V was cut by 4 bases and J by 2 bases, with 8 bases left in between.

V is TRBV18 and J is TRBJ2-1; 11 nucleotides align to TRBD2. J gave up 0 bases and V 6 bases, and 4 bases lay outside the gene matches. The V gene's germline CDR1 is KGHSH and CDR2 LQKENI. The CDR3 totals 16 residues. CDR3 nucleotides: TGTGCCAGCTCTTCCCTAGCGGGGGGCTCCTACAATGAGCAGTTCTTC. Protein product: CASSSLAGGSYNEQFF.

This rearrangement joins TRBV30 to TRBJ1-5; 8 bases map to TRBD1. The V segment lost 3 bases and the J segment 5 bases; nucleotides outside the gene matches: 3. Germline assignment: CDR1 GTSNPN and CDR2 SVGIG (reference sequence). This CDR3 region has 13 residues. Here the CDR3 reads CAWRQGADQPQHF. Here the CDR3 DNA reads TGTGCCTGGAGGCAGGGGGCCGATCAGCCCCAGCATTTT.

Only one count was recorded for this clone. The rearrangement joins TRBV9 to TRBJ2-5, with D perhaps matching TRBD1 (6 bases). This CDR3 comprises 15 residues. CDR1 is SGDLS, CDR2 YYNGEE, per germline. V was trimmed by 4 bases and J by 3 bases, leaving 16 bases between them. CDR3 DNA sequence: TGTGCCAGCAGCCCCAGGGACACAGGAAAAGAGACCCAGTACTTC. This translates into CASSPRDTGKETQYF.

This chain uses TRBV7-2 with TRBJ2-3; 7 nucleotides match TRBD2. Per germline, CDR1 SGHTA and CDR2 FQGNSA. The CDR3 is 17 residues long. The trim removed 5 bases at V and 1 base at J, leaving 12 bases unmatched. The CDR3 is CASSPRLAADGTDTQYF. CDR3 coding DNA: TGTGCCAGCAGCCCCCGACTAGCTGCCGATGGCACAGATACGCAGTATTTT. Full variable domain (outside the CDR3, taken from reference TRBV7-2 and TRBJ2-3): GAGVSQSPSNKVTEKGKDVELRCDPISGHTALYWYRQSLGQGLEFLIYFQGNSAPDKSGLPSDRFSAERTGGSVSTLTIQRTQQEDSAVYLCASSPRLAADGTDTQYFGPGTRLTVL.

The J gene is TRBJ1-2, the V gene TRBV21-1. TRBV21-1 is labeled a pseudogene. The CDR3 contains 15 residues. CDR3 DNA: TGTGCCAGCAGCAATTTCTGCTCTAACTATGGTGGCTACACCTTC. The encoded protein is CASSNFCSNYGGYTF.

V gene TRBV6-5 combines with J gene TRBJ2-1; tentative D call: TRBD1 (5 bases). CDR1 and CDR2 (germline): MNHEY, SVGAGI. This CDR3 spans 15 amino acids. Trimming left V 0 bases short and J 0 bases short, with 6 bases between. The CDR3 reads CASSYSGVSYNEQFF. The CDR3 nucleotides are TGTGCCAGCAGTTACTCAGGGGTCTCCTACAATGAGCAGTTCTTC.

The CDR3 loop reads CASSQTGGGNQPQHF. The CDR3 DNA sequence: TGTGCCAGCAGCCAAACAGGGGGAGGGAATCAGCCCCAGCATTTT. The V and J genes are TRBV28 and TRBJ1-5, with 8 bases fitting TRBD1. The CDR3 length is 15 residues. V gave up 6 bases and J gave up 4 bases; unmatched junction bases: 8. Germline CDR1 is MDHEN and CDR2 is SYDVKM.

This clone was detected a few times. V is TRBV6-5 and J is TRBJ1-2; TRBD1 is a possible D gene (5 bases). The CDR3 covers 14 residues. V lost 0 bases and J lost 7, with 12 bases in between. The germline V gene encodes CDR1 MNHEY and CDR2 SVGAGI. In DNA form, the CDR3 reads TGTGCCAGCAGTTACTCGACCGGGGGAGGTGGCTACACCTTC. As protein: CASSYSTGGGGYTF.

This clone occurred a few times. The chain couples TRBV27 to TRBJ2-3, with D perhaps matching TRBD2 (7 bases). The V and J ends lost 5 bases and 6 bases respectively, with 18 bases between them. The CDR3 loop spans 15 amino acids. Germline CDR1 is MNHEY and CDR2 is SMNVEV (reference sequence). The CDR3 sequence: CASSPRGGGRDTQYF. CDR3 coding DNA: TGTGCCAGCAGTCCCAGGGGCGGGGGCAGGGATACGCAGTATTTT.